This T cell receptor beta chain was sequenced in a study of blood T cells in healthy people across ages. This clonotype was detected a few times. Trimming stripped 4 bases from V and 8 bases from J, with 17 bases between. Germline values: CDR1 SGHAT, CDR2 FQNNGV. The CDR3 extends over 14 amino acids. Primed by a sample-barcoded 5' primer and a J-beta primer mix, a second PCR proceeded for about 6 to 12 cycles. TCRdb processed the 5' RACE reads anew with MiXCR; each CDR3 protein has one entry. In the table there are around 1,000,000 distinct CDR3 sequences, around 27% of which are singletons. These data were also filed under a second study, of T cells of mothers and their children. As that study records: The donors comprised over 5 children and their three healthy Caucasian mothers. A primer called M1S, used in the second PCR, added sample barcodes and 2-4 random nucleotides.

This chain connects TRBV11-2 to TRBJ1-2; possibly TRBD1 for D (5 bases). This receptor was taken from a girl aged 2 to 9 in good health. Sample: blood. The CDR3 here is CASSSSSAGRGYTF. CDR3 coding DNA: TGTGCCAGCAGCTCCAGCTCCGCGGGGCGCGGCTACACCTTC.